A selection of T cell receptor beta chains follows, all from one sample in a study of blood T cell repertoires in COVID-19. Clones were read by immunoSEQ multiplex PCR, and TCRdb kept only the in-frame ones, dropping some. The sample holds under 300,000 clones, about 88% seen once. Sequenced input: peripheral blood. The receptor set was obtained from a woman aged 40 to 50 who had recovered from COVID-19. Each CDR3 is given with its conserved first and last residue. Each record gives: clone size, V gene, D gene, J gene, CDR3 DNA, CDR3 protein. The D gene is left open where the match is weak. Size tells how often a clone was seen (once, few, many) or the class of an expanded clone, and some rows leave it out.

>NA|TRBV5-1|NA|TRBJ2-3
TGCGCCAGTGCAGAAGGGGGCACAGATACGCAGTATTTT
CASAEGGTDTQYF
>once|TRBV7-6|NA|TRBJ2-5
TGTGCCAGCAGCTTCGGACTACAAGAGACCCAGTACTTC
CASSFGLQETQYF
>NA|TRBV5-6|NA|TRBJ1-5
TGTGCCAGCAGCTTCTCAGGGGTGTTCAAGAATCAGCCCCAGCATTTT
CASSFSGVFKNQPQHF
>NA|TRBV5-5|NA|TRBJ2-2
TGTGCCAGCAGCTTCATACTTGACACCGGGGAGCTGTTTTTT
CASSFILDTGELFF
>NA|TRBV6-1|TRBD1|TRBJ2-4
TGTGCCAGCAGTGAAAGACAGGGCGGCATTCAGTACTTC
CASSERQGGIQYF
>NA|TRBV19|TRBD1|TRBJ1-2
TGTGCCAGTAGTTTCCTGGGGACAGGGGTCTCGGATGGCTACACCTTC
CASSFLGTGVSDGYTF
>NA|TRBV11-3|NA|TRBJ2-1
TGTGCCAGCAGCCCAGTAAACCCAATCTACAATGAGCAGTTCTTC
CASSPVNPIYNEQFF
>NA|TRBV7-9|TRBD1|TRBJ2-2
TGTGCCAGCAGCTTGCTGGGGACAGGGGACACCGGGGAGCTGTTTTTT
CASSLLGTGDTGELFF
>NA|TRBV2|NA|TRBJ2-1
TGTGCCAGCAGTGAAGACAGGGTGGCCTACAATGAGCAGTTCTTC
CASSEDRVAYNEQFF
>NA|TRBV27|NA|TRBJ2-1
TGTGCCAGCAGTTTGGTGGTAACTAGCCTCCACAATGAGCAGTTCTTC
CASSLVVTSLHNEQFF
>NA|TRBV19|TRBD1|TRBJ1-2
TGTGCCAGTAAACCGGGACAGGTTGTCGGCTACACCTTC
CASKPGQVVGYTF
>NA|TRBV1|NA|TRBJ1-3
TGCACCAGCAGCCAAGATCAGGGGGGCCCTGGAAACACCATATATTTT
CTSSQDQGGPGNTIYF
>few|TRBV15|TRBD1|TRBJ2-7
TGTGCCACCAGCTTAGGACAGGGGGCCTACGAGCAGTACTTC
CATSLGQGAYEQYF
>NA|TRBV5-4|TRBD2|TRBJ2-5
TGTGCCAGCAGTTTAAACCTAGCGGAAGAGACCCAGTACTTC
CASSLNLAEETQYF
>NA|TRBV19|TRBD1|TRBJ2-1
TGTGCCAGTAGTATAGGAGGGGGACAGGCCACCTACAATGAGCAGTTCTTC
CASSIGGGQATYNEQFF
>NA|TRBV3-1/TRBV3-2|TRBD2|TRBJ2-7
TGTGCCAGCAGCGCGGGGGGCATCTCCTACGAGCAGTACTTC
CASSAGGISYEQYF
>NA|TRBV2|NA|TRBJ1-5
TGTGCCAGCAGTGAAGGAGAGGATCAGCCCCAGCATTTT
CASSEGEDQPQHF
>NA|TRBV28|NA|TRBJ1-5
TGTGCCAGCAGTTTTCAGTCGCTATTGGCTTCAGGGGAAAGCAATCAGCCCCAGCATTTT
CASSFQSLLASGESNQPQHF
>NA|TRBV5-1|NA|TRBJ1-2
TGCGCCAGCAGCTTGGACGTTTTGGCAAACCCGGGTGGCTACACCTTC
CASSLDVLANPGGYTF
>once|TRBV4-2|NA|TRBJ2-6
TGTGCCAGCAGCCAAGAGGGGCAGGGGGGCCTCTCTGGGGCCAACGTCCTGACTTTC
CASSQEGQGGLSGANVLTF
>few|TRBV6-5|NA|TRBJ1-1
TGTGCCAGCAGGAAGACAGTTGACACTGAAGCTTTCTTT
CASRKTVDTEAFF
>NA|TRBV7-9|TRBD2|TRBJ2-5
TGTGCCAGCAGCTCCCACGGCGACGGGGGGCAAGAGACCCAGTACTTC
CASSSHGDGGQETQYF
>NA|TRBV11-3|NA|TRBJ1-1
TGTGCCAGCAGCTCAAAGGGGAATGAAGCTTTCTTT
CASSSKGNEAFF
>NA|TRBV21-1|NA|TRBJ1-6
TGTGCCAGCAGCAAAGATCGACAGAAGAGTAATTCACCCCTCCACTTT
CASSKDRQKSNSPLHF
>few|TRBV10-1|NA|TRBJ1-5
TGCGCCAGCAGTGATGGACAGTGGAGCAATCAGCCCCAGCATTTT
CASSDGQWSNQPQHF
>NA|TRBV10-1|TRBD1|TRBJ2-2
TGCGCCACCCAAGTGGGACAGGGGGACACCGGGGAGCTGTTTTTT
CATQVGQGDTGELFF
>NA|TRBV3-1/TRBV3-2|NA|TRBJ1-3
TGTGCCAGCAGCCAACGTCCTACTGGAAACACCATATATTTT
CASSQRPTGNTIYF
>many|TRBV6-5|TRBD1|TRBJ2-1
TGTGCCAGCAGTTACAGGGGGCTCGGGCGGAATGAGCAGTTCTTC
CASSYRGLGRNEQFF
>NA|TRBV6-6|NA|TRBJ2-1
TGTGCCAGCAGTTCTCACAATGAGCAGTTCTTC
CASSSHNEQFF
>NA|TRBV10-3|NA|TRBJ2-3
TGTGCCATCAGTCCCCCGACTAGGAATACGCAGTATTTT
CAISPPTRNTQYF
>once|TRBV6-5|TRBD1|TRBJ1-3
TGTGCCAGCAGAAACAGGGGAACTGGAAACACCATATATTTT
CASRNRGTGNTIYF
>NA|TRBV3-1/TRBV3-2|NA|TRBJ1-1
TGTGCCAGCAGCCTAGGGAGGGTGGAGAACACTGAAGCTTTCTTT
CASSLGRVENTEAFF
>NA|TRBV2|TRBD1|TRBJ1-6
TGTGCCAGCAGTATTGGACAGGGTTACTCACCCCTCCACTTT
CASSIGQGYSPLHF
>NA|TRBV10-3|TRBD2|TRBJ2-1
TGTGCCACCACGGGACTAGCGGGGGTTGGGTCCTACAATGAGCAGTTCTTC
CATTGLAGVGSYNEQFF
>NA|TRBV15|TRBD1|TRBJ1-5
TGTGCCACCAGCTTGGGACAGATGGGCAATCAGCCCCAGCATTTT
CATSLGQMGNQPQHF
>NA|TRBV24-1|TRBD1|TRBJ2-1
TGTGCCACCGAACCGGGACAGGGTATTAATGAGCAGTTCTTC
CATEPGQGINEQFF
>NA|TRBV19|TRBD1|TRBJ2-7
TGTGCCAGTAATACAGGGGGCCCCCCCTACGAGCAGTACTTC
CASNTGGPPYEQYF
>NA|TRBV19|TRBD1|TRBJ1-1
TGTGCCAGTAGTGCTGGGACAGGGATAGCTTTCTTT
CASSAGTGIAFF
>NA|TRBV3-1/TRBV3-2|TRBD1|TRBJ2-5
TGTGCCAGCAGTCGTACAGGGGCAGGAGAGACCCAGTACTTC
CASSRTGAGETQYF
>few|TRBV7-2|TRBD1|TRBJ1-6
TGTGCCAGCAGCTTAATAGGGGACAGCTATAATTCACCCCTCCACTTT
CASSLIGDSYNSPLHF
>NA|TRBV4-1|TRBD2|TRBJ2-1
TGCGCCAGCAGCCAAGATCCACCCGGGAGGGCCTACAATGAGCAGTTCTTC
CASSQDPPGRAYNEQFF
>few|TRBV4-1|TRBD2|TRBJ2-7
TGCGCCAGCAGCCAAGAACGTACCCCGGGACTAACCTACGAGCAGTACTTC
CASSQERTPGLTYEQYF
>once|TRBV28|NA|TRBJ2-2
TGTGCCAGCAGTTTTACTTCCGGGGTTCCCGGGGAGCTGTTTTTT
CASSFTSGVPGELFF
>NA|TRBV9|TRBD2|TRBJ2-5
TGTGCCAGCAGCCCCCGAAAGGGACTAGCGGGGGAAGGAGAGACCCAGTACTTC
CASSPRKGLAGEGETQYF
>once|TRBV9|TRBD2|TRBJ2-5
TGTGCCAGCAGCGATAGCGGGAACCAAGAGACCCAGTACTTC
CASSDSGNQETQYF
>NA|TRBV19|TRBD1|TRBJ1-5
TGTGCCATCGGGGACAGGGTTGACGAGCAGCCCCAGCATTTT
CAIGDRVDEQPQHF
>NA|TRBV24-1|TRBD2|TRBJ2-2
TGTGCCACCTCCAGCGGGAGGGCCAACACCGGGGAGCTGTTTTTT
CATSSGRANTGELFF
>once|TRBV14|TRBD2|TRBJ2-3
TGTGCCAGCAGTCGTCTAGCGGGGGGCACAGATACGCAGTATTTT
CASSRLAGGTDTQYF
>NA|TRBV2|TRBD1|TRBJ2-3
TGTGCCAGCGACAGGGGGCGAAGCACAGATACGCAGTATTTT
CASDRGRSTDTQYF
>NA|TRBV28|TRBD1|TRBJ1-5
TGTGCCAGCCGGGGGGCCGGGACAGGAAATCAGCCCCAGCATTTT
CASRGAGTGNQPQHF
>once|TRBV9|NA|TRBJ1-2
TGTGCCAGCAGCGTAGACCCGCAGGAGGACTATGGCTACACCTTC
CASSVDPQEDYGYTF
>NA|TRBV7-9|NA|TRBJ1-5
TGTGCCAGCAGCTTAGGACCGGGGGGTCATCAGCCCCAGCATTTT
CASSLGPGGHQPQHF